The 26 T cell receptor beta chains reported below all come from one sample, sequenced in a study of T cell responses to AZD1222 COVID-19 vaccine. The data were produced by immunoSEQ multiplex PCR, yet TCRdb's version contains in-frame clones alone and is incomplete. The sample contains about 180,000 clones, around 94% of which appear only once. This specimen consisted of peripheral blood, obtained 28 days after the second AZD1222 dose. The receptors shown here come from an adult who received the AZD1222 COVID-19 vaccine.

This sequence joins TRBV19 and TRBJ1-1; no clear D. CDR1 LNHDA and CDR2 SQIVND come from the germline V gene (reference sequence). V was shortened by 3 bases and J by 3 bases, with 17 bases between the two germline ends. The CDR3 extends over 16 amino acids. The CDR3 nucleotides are TGTGCCAGTAGTATTTCCCCCCTAAGTGTTTACACTGAAGCTTTCTTT. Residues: CASSISPLSVYTEAFF. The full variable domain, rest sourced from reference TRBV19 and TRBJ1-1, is DGGITQSPKYLFRKEGQNVTLSCEQNLNHDAMYWYRQDPGQGLRLIYYSQIVNDFQKGDIAEGYSVSREKKESFPLTVTSAQKNPTAFYLCASSISPLSVYTEAFFGQGTRLTVV.

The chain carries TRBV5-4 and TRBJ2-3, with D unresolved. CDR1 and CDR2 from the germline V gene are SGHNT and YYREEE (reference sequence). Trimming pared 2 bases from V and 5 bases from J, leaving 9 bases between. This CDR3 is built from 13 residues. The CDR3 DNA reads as TGTGCCAGCAGCTTCCTTGTTGGAGATACGCAGTATTTT. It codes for CASSFLVGDTQYF.

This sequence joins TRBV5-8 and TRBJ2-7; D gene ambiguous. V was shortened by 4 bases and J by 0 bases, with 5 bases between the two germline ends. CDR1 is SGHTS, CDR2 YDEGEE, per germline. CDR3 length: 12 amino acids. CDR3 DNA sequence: TGTGCCAGCAGCCCGAGCTCCTACGAGCAGTACTTC. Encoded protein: CASSPSSYEQYF.

The DNA for the CDR3 is TGTGCCAGCAGCCAGACGGTTCAAGCTTTCTTT. As protein: CASSQTVQAFF. V gene TRBV14 combines with J gene TRBJ1-1; D unclear. The CDR3 extends over 11 amino acids. Germline V gene lookup returns CDR1 SGHDN and CDR2 FVKESK. The germline V and J ends were trimmed by 3 bases and 9 bases, with 8 bases remaining between them.

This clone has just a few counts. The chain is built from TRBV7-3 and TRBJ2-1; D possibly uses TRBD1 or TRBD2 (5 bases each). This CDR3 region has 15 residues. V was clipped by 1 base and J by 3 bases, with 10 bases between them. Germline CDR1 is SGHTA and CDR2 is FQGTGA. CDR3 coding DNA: TGTGCCAGCAGCTTAAACGTGGGGGTCTACAATGAGCAGTTCTTC. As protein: CASSLNVGVYNEQFF.

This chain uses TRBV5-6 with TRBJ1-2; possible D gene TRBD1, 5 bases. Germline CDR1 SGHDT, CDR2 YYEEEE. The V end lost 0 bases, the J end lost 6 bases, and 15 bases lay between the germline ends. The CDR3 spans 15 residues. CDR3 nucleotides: TGTGCCAGCAGCTTGGTCTTCCCGGGGGAAAATGGCTACACCTTC. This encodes CASSLVFPGENGYTF.

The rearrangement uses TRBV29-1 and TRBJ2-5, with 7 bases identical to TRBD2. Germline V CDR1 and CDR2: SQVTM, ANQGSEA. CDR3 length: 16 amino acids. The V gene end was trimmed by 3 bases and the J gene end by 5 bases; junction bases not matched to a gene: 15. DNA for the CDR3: TGCAGCGTTGACTTTCTCGCCGGGGAGGGCCAGGAGACCCAGTACTTC. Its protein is CSVDFLAGEGQETQYF.

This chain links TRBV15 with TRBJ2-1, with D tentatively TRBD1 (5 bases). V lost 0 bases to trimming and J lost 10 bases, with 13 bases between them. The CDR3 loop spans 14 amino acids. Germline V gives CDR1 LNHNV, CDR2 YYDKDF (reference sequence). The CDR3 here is CATSREGWGREQFF. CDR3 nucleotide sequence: TGTGCCACCAGCAGAGAGGGGTGGGGCCGCGAGCAGTTCTTC. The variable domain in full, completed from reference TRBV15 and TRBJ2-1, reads DAMVIQNPRYQVTQFGKPVTLSCSQTLNHNVMYWYQQKSSQAPKLLFHYYDKDFNNEADTPDNFQSRRPNTSFCFLDIRSPGLGDTAMYLCATSREGWGREQFFGPGTRLTVL.

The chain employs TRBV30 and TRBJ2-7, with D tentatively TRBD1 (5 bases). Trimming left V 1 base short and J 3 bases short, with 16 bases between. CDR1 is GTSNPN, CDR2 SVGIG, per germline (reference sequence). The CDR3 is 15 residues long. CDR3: CAWSGLQESIYEQYF. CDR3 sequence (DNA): TGTGCCTGGAGTGGGCTACAGGAGTCCATCTACGAGCAGTACTTC. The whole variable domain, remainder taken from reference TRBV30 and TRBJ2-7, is SQTIHQWPATLVQPVGSPLSLECTVEGTSNPNLYWYRQAAGRGLQLLFYSVGIGQISSEVPQNLSASRPQDRQFILSSKKLLLSDSGFYLCAWSGLQESIYEQYFGPGTRLTVT.

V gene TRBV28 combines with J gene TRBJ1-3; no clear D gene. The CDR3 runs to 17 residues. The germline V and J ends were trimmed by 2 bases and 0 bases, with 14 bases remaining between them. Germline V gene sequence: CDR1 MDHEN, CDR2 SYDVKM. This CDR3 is CASSLPGRTNSGNTIYF. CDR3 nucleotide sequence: TGTGCCAGCAGTTTACCGGGTCGCACTAACTCTGGAAACACCATATATTTT.

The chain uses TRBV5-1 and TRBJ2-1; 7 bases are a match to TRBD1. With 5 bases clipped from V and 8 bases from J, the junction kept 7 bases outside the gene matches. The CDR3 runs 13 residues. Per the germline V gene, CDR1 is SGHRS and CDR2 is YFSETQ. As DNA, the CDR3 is TGCGCCAGCAGTCAACCCCAGGGGGATGAGCAGTTCTTC. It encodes CASSQPQGDEQFF.

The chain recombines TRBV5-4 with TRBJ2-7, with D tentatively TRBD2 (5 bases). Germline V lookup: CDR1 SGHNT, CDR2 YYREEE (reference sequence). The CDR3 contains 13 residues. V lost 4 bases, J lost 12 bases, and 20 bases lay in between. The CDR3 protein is CASSPEVSDISYF. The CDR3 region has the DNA TGTGCCAGCAGCCCTGAAGTTAGCGACATTTCGTACTTC.

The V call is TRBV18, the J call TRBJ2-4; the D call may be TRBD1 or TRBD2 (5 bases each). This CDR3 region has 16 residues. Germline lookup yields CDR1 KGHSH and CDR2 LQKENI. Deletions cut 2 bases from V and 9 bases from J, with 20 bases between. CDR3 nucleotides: TGTGCCAGCTCACCAGACAGTGGTGCCGAGGGGAGCATTCAGTACTTC. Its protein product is CASSPDSGAEGSIQYF.

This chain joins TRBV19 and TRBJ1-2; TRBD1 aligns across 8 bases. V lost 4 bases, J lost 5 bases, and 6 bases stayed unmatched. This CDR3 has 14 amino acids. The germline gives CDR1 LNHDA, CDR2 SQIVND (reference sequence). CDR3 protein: CASSKDRGPYGYTF. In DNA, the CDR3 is TGTGCCAGTAGTAAAGACAGGGGCCCTTATGGCTACACCTTC.

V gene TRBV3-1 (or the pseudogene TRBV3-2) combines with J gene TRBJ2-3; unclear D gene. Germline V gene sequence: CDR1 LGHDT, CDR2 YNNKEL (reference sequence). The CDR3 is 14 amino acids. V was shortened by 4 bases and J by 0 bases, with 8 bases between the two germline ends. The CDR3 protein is CASSPTMSTDTQYF. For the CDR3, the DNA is TGTGCCAGCAGCCCTACCATGAGCACAGATACGCAGTATTTT.

The CDR3, as DNA: TGTGCCAGTAGTTTTCTCGGGACAGACCCTGGGAAACTGTTTTTT. Translated, it gives CASSFLGTDPGKLFF. The rearrangement joins TRBV19 to TRBJ1-4; 7 bases match TRBD1. The CDR3 has 15 amino acids. J was trimmed by 11 bases and V by 5 bases; bases with no gene match: 14. Looked up from germline, CDR1 is LNHDA and CDR2 is SQIVND (reference sequence).

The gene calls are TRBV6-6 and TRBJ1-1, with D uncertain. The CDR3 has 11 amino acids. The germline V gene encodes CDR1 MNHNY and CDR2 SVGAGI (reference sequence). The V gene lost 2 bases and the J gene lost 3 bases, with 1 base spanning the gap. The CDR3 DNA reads TGTGCCAGCAGTTACGACACTGAAGCTTTCTTT. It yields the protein CASSYDTEAFF.

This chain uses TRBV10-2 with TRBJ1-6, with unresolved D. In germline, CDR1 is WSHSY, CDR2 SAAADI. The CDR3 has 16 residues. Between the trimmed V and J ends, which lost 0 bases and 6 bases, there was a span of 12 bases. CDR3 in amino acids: CASSESTRVSNSPLHF. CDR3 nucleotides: TGCGCCAGCAGTGAGTCGACGAGGGTCTCTAATTCACCCCTCCACTTT.

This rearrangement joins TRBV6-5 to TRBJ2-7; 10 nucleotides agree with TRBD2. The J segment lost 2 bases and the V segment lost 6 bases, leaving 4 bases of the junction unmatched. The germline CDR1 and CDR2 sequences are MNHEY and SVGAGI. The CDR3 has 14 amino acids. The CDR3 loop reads CASSTSGTTYEQYF. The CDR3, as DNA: TGTGCCAGCAGCACTAGCGGGACCACCTACGAGCAGTACTTC.

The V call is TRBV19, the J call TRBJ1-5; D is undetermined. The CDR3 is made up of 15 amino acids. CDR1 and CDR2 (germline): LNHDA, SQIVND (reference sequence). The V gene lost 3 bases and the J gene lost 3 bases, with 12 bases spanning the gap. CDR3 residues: CASSMSADNNQPQHF. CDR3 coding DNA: TGTGCCAGTAGTATGTCGGCAGATAACAATCAGCCCCAGCATTTT.

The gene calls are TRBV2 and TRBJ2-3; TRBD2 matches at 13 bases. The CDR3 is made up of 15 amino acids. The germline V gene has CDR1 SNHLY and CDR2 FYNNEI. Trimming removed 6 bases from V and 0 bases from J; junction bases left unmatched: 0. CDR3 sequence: CASRLAGGSTDTQYF. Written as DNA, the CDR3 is TGTGCCAGCAGACTAGCGGGAGGGAGCACAGATACGCAGTATTTT.

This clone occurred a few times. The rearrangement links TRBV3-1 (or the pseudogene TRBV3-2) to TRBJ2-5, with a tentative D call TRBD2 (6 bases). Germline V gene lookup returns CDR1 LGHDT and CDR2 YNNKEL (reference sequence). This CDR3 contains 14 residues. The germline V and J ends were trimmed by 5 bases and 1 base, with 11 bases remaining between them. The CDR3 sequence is CASSFRDFQETQYF. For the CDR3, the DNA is TGTGCCAGCAGCTTCCGGGACTTCCAAGAGACCCAGTACTTC.

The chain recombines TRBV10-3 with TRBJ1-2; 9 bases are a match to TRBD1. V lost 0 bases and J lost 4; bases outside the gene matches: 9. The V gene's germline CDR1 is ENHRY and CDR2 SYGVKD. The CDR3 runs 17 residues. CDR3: CAISESGTGTGGYGYTF. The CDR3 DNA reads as TGTGCCATCAGTGAGTCGGGGACAGGGACCGGGGGCTATGGCTACACCTTC.

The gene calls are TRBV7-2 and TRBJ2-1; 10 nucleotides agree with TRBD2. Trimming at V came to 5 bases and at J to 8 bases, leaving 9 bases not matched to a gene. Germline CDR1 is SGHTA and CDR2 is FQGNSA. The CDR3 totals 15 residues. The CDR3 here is CASSLNSGRSDEQFF. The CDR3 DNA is TGTGCCAGCAGCCTTAATAGCGGGAGGAGCGATGAGCAGTTCTTC.

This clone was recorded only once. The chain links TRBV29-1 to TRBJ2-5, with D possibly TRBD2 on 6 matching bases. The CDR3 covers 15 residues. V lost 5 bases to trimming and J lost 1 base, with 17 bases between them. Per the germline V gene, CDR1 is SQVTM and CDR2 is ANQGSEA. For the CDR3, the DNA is TGCAGCGTTAGCCCCCTGGGCGGGATCCAAGAGACCCAGTACTTC. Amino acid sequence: CSVSPLGGIQETQYF.

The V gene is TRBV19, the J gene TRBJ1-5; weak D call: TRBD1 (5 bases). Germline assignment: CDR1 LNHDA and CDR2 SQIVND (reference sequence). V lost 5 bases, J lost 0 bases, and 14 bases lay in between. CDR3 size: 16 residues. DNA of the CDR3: TGTGCCAGTAGTGCCGCGACAGTTTATAGCAATCAGCCCCAGCATTTT. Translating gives CASSAATVYSNQPQHF.